This TCR beta chain was retrieved from a study of CD8 T cells in ankylosing spondylitis. Germline CDR1 is SGHRS and CDR2 is YFSETQ. CDR3 length equals 13 residues. One entry per CDR3 protein results from TCRdb running MiXCR on the 5' RACE reads. In the table there are about 800,000 distinct CDR3 sequences, approximately 10% of which are singletons. Overall study findings and caveats: For ankylosing spondylitis blood, a TCR beta motif of eight or nine highly homologous variants appeared characteristic.

A remark on this clonotype: Its antigen is not known. An end of the junction differs from the germline gene, which may be a read error.

Sequencing was done on a sample of blood, either unsorted or a sorted T cell fraction (not recorded which). The chain combines TRBV5-1 with TRBJ2-2, with D possibly being TRBD1 or TRBD2 (5 bases each). The sequence came from a male donor with ankylosing spondylitis. The CDR3 reads CASSLDNTGALFF. The CDR3 DNA sequence: TGCGCCAGCAGCTTAGATAATACCGGGGCGCTGTTTTTT.